Included here is one TCR beta chain sequence, with context. Its matching antigen is unknown. This sample was included in a study of T cells after yellow fever vaccination. This CDR3 spans 14 amino acids. Germline assignment: CDR1 KGHDR and CDR2 SFDVKD. With 2 bases removed from V and 2 bases from J, the gap between germline ends came to 6 bases. TCRdb recomputed calls from the 5' RACE reads with MiXCR, one row per CDR3 protein. The repertoire holds 300,000 or so distinct CDR3 sequences, with 4% as singletons. General study findings and limits: Most clones from primary vaccination were detected again post-booster (roughly 96% CD4, 70% to 90% CD8). On re-exposure, the response was weaker but peaked faster, at day 5 versus 15. A small share of clonotypes appeared in both CD4 and CD8 compartments. Abundant contaminating clonotypes from the bulk population could appear in FACS-sorted repertoires.

The clonotype comes from a man between 18 and 29 years old who received the YFV17D yellow fever vaccine. The chain has TRBV24-1 and TRBJ1-5; D remains ambiguous. The sample here was PBMCs, taken 5 days after the yellow fever booster vaccination. CDR3 loop: CATSDSRGNQPQHF. In DNA form, the CDR3 reads TGTGCCACCAGTGATTCAAGGGGCAATCAGCCCCAGCATTTT.